The 23 T cell receptor beta chains presented below share a single source sample, sequenced in a study of tumor-infiltrating lymphocytes in primary liver carcinoma. Starting from 500 ng of total RNA, TCR beta cDNA was produced with a primer in the constant region. Construction of TCR beta libraries relied on three successive nested multiplex PCR rounds employing slightly modified ARM-PCR. Researchers ran the first two PCR rounds for ten to eleven cycles each with TRBV1-TRBV30 forward primers and a C-beta reverse primer. Each CDR3 protein is one row after TCRdb ran MiXCR on the multiplex PCR reads. Found here are 90,000 to 100,000 distinct CDR3 sequences, around 63% of them singletons; the top ten hold 9.5%. Co-extraction of RNA and DNA was performed on roughly 20-33 mg of unsorted bulk tissue. Sample: liver tumor tissue from sampling region 5. Subset meaning: tumor region T5, tumor centre. The source of these receptors is a woman aged 55-75 years with primary liver carcinoma and hepatitis B virus infection.

As regards this clonotype: A read error is likely, as this CDR3 ends without the conserved phenylalanine or tryptophan. The DNA is left out, because the CDR3 cannot be placed on it with certainty; the CDR3 is given as TCRdb lists it. This chain connects TRBV5-1 to TRBJ2-3; TRBD2, the table's D call, lacks a check against the DNA. CDR1 and CDR2 (germline): SGHRS, YFSETQ. The CDR3 length equals 14 residues, ends included. Here the CDR3 reads CACSSSGGEDTHYY.

V is TRBV11-2 and J is TRBJ1-2, with D perhaps TRBD1 (5 bases). The CDR3 sequence is 14 residues long. Germline V lookup: CDR1 SGHAT, CDR2 FQNNGV. Here the CDR3 reads CACSRDWQDYGYTF. CDR3 sequence (DNA): TGTGCGTGCAGCAGGGACTGGCAAGACTATGGCTACACCTTC.

On this clonotype itself: A read error is likely, as this CDR3 ends without the conserved phenylalanine or tryptophan. DNA for the CDR3: TGCGCCCGCAGCCATAGAATCCTAACAGGGATCGGTCAGCCCCAGCATTTA. Encoded protein: CARSHRILTGIGQPQHL. The chain links TRBV4-1 to TRBJ1-5, with D possibly being TRBD1 (6 bases). The CDR3 covers 17 residues. Germline CDR1 and CDR2: MGHRA and YSYEKL.

For this clonotype: A read error is likely, as this CDR3 ends without the conserved phenylalanine or tryptophan. The chain links TRBV29-1 to TRBJ1-4; D may be TRBD1 (5 bases). Trimming removed 5 bases from V and 0 bases from J, with 10 bases in between. Germline V gene sequence: CDR1 SQVTM, CDR2 ANQGSEA. This CDR3 spans 14 amino acids. CDR3 loop: CSVTGPATNEKLFY. The CDR3 bases are TGCAGCGTTACAGGCCCCGCAACTAATGAAAAACTGTTTTAT.

As to this clonotype: The junction and the germline gene differ at one end; a read error may be behind it. CDR3 sequence (DNA): TGCAGCGTCCGAGGACTAGCGCTTAGCATAGATACGCAGTATTTT. It encodes CSVRGLALSIDTQYF. The V call is TRBV29-1, the J call TRBJ2-3; 9 bases line up with TRBD2. CDR1 and CDR2 (germline): SQVTM, ANQGSEA. The CDR3 covers 15 residues.

About this clonotype: Without the conserved terminal phenylalanine or tryptophan, this CDR3 likely stems from a read error. The chain employs TRBV11-2 and TRBJ2-1; D unresolved. This CDR3 is 12 amino acids long. Germline CDR1 SGHAT, CDR2 FQNNGV. This CDR3 reads CTSSPGLTEQFL. CDR3 DNA sequence: TGTACCAGCAGCCCTGGCCTAACTGAGCAGTTCCTC.

Worth noting for this clonotype: A read error is possible here, since a much larger clone lies one base away. This chain uses TRBV29-1 with TRBJ2-2, with 7 bases lining up with TRBD1. The V segment lost 6 bases and the J segment 5 bases; nucleotides outside the gene matches: 6. This CDR3 spans 13 amino acids. CDR1 is SQVTM and CDR2 is ANQGSEA in the germline V gene. DNA for the CDR3: TGCAGCGTGGACAGGAGGCCAACCGGGGAGCTGTTTTTT. This encodes CSVDRRPTGELFF.

With respect to this clonotype: Germline and junction disagree at one end, which may indicate a read error. The chain joins TRBV29-1 to TRBJ1-3; the D is unclear. CDR1 and CDR2 (germline): SQVTM, ANQGSEA. The CDR3 contains 13 residues. CDR3 DNA: TGCAGCGTTGTTCTAGGGAACGGAAACACCGTATATTTT. Protein product: CSVVLGNGNTVYF.

To note about this clonotype: The junction shows a germline mismatch at one end, possibly a read error. V gene TRBV13 combines with J gene TRBJ2-1; D remains unclear. Germline V gene data show CDR1 as PRHDT and CDR2 as FYEKMQ (reference sequence). The CDR3 has 18 amino acids. For the CDR3, the DNA is TGTGCCAGCAGCTCCCCCCCTCCCATTAGGAGCTCCTACAATGAGCAGTTCTTT. As protein: CASSSPPPIRSSYNEQFF.

The gene calls are TRBV12-5 and TRBJ1-2; tentatively, D is TRBD1 (5 bases). CDR3 length: 13 residues. CDR1 LGHNT and CDR2 FRNRAP come from the germline V gene. The V end lost 6 bases, the J end lost 3 bases, and 11 bases lay between the germline ends. CDR3 sequence reads: CASGGDSDYGYTF. The CDR3 DNA reads TGTGCTAGTGGAGGTGACAGCGACTATGGCTACACCTTC.

V and J are TRBV5-1 and TRBJ2-7; 7 nucleotides match TRBD1. Per the germline V gene, CDR1 is SGHRS and CDR2 is YFSETQ. J lost 10 bases, V lost 1 base, and 5 bases had no gene match. The CDR3 runs 12 residues. The CDR3 DNA reads as TGCGCCAGCAGCTTGTACAGGGGCGAACAGTACTTC. It translates to CASSLYRGEQYF.

This clonotype was counted at least ten times. This chain links TRBV28 with TRBJ2-1; TRBD2 agrees at 7 bases. The CDR3 contains 14 residues. The V gene's germline CDR1 is MDHEN and CDR2 SYDVKM. The ends lost 6 bases at V and 6 bases at J; junction bases unmatched: 8. The CDR3 protein is CASRESGGPNEQFF. DNA of the CDR3: TGTGCCAGCAGGGAGTCGGGAGGACCCAATGAGCAGTTCTTC.

Regarding this clonotype: A read error is likely, as this CDR3 ends without the conserved phenylalanine or tryptophan. The DNA is omitted, as the CDR3 cannot be located on it reliably, and the CDR3 follows TCRdb's listing. This chain links TRBV29-1 with TRBJ1-1; the table's D call of TRBD1 was not tested on the DNA. Germline-derived CDR1 and CDR2 are SQVTM and ANQGSEA. The CDR3 adds up to 14 amino acids, both ends counted. The CDR3 here is CSSTRSGVDTEAFL.

This clonotype was counted ten times or more. The rearrangement links TRBV5-1 to TRBJ2-3; TRBD2 aligns across 10 bases. The junction had 2 bases not matched to a gene; V was cut back by 6 bases and J by 4 bases. CDR1 is SGHRS and CDR2 is YFSETQ in the germline V gene. This CDR3 spans 13 amino acids. CDR3 sequence reads: CASTGTSADTQYF. The DNA of the CDR3 is TGCGCCAGCACGGGGACTAGCGCAGATACGCAGTATTTT.

This clonotype has a count of ten or more. V usage is TRBV29-1 and J usage is TRBJ2-2, with 9 bases matching TRBD1. CDR1 and CDR2 (germline): SQVTM, ANQGSEA. The CDR3 length is 12 residues. V lost 7 bases to trimming and J lost 6 bases; unmatched junction nucleotides: 3. The CDR3 protein is CSARTGAGELFF. DNA for the CDR3: TGCAGCGCTAGGACAGGGGCCGGGGAGCTGTTTTTT.

The V gene is TRBV6-5, the J gene TRBJ2-1; no clear D. Germline loops: CDR1 MNHEY, CDR2 SVGAGI. This CDR3 is 15 amino acids long. Deletions cut 2 bases from V and 4 bases from J, with 12 bases between. This CDR3 reads CASSYTPSTYNEQFF. In DNA form, the CDR3 reads TGTGCCAGCAGTTACACGCCCTCTACGTACAATGAGCAGTTCTTC.

The sample holds many counts of this clonotype. The chain uses TRBV29-1 and TRBJ2-2; D may correspond to TRBD1 or TRBD2 (5 bases each). V lost 2 bases and J 0 bases, leaving 34 bases between the germline ends. This CDR3 spans 23 amino acids. Germline V lookup: CDR1 SQVTM, CDR2 ANQGSEA. The CDR3 sequence: CSVEPGGRVGLTPQNPNTGELFF. CDR3 nucleotide sequence: TGCAGCGTTGAACCCGGAGGCAGGGTAGGACTCACTCCTCAAAACCCGAACACCGGGGAGCTGTTTTTT.

This clonotype was recorded once. This may come from a read error, since a much larger clone is one base off. As the CDR3 is not closed by the conserved phenylalanine or tryptophan, this likely results from a read error. The V and J genes are TRBV28 and TRBJ2-5; 7 bases fit TRBD1. The germline CDR1 and CDR2 sequences are MDHEN and SYDVKM. This CDR3 contains 14 residues. With 7 bases clipped from V and 5 bases from J, the junction kept 10 bases outside the gene matches. The CDR3 is CASNPGGRGETQYI. The CDR3 DNA follows: TGTGCCAGCAACCCTGGGGGCAGGGGGGAGACCCAGTACATC.

This clonotype was detected a few times. A read error is possible here, since a much larger clone lies one base away. The rearrangement joins TRBV6-6 to TRBJ1-2; 10 bases fit TRBD1. CDR1 is MNHNY and CDR2 is SVGAGI in the germline V gene (reference sequence). This CDR3 has 11 residues. The CDR3 sequence is CASSWDRGYSF. The CDR3, as DNA: TGTGCCAGCAGTTGGGACAGGGGCTACAGCTTC.

For this clonotype: Given a much more abundant clone one base away, this may be a read error. The rearrangement links TRBV6-6 to TRBJ2-3, with D possibly TRBD1 on 5 matching bases. The germline V gene encodes CDR1 MNHNY and CDR2 SVGAGI (reference sequence). The CDR3 consists of 11 residues. The CDR3 region is CARRDTDTQYF. For the CDR3, the DNA is TGTGCCCGCAGGGACACAGATACGCAGTATTTT.

This clonotype was seen a single time. Being one base from a much bigger clone, this may be a read error. The CDR3 protein is CAWGVLSRFDTQYF. The DNA of the CDR3 is TGTGCCTGGGGTGTACTTAGCAGGTTTGATACGCAGTATTTT. The chain links TRBV30 to TRBJ2-3, with D uncertain. Germline values: CDR1 GTSNPN, CDR2 SVGIG (reference sequence). The CDR3 runs to 14 residues.

In regard to this clonotype: The junction shows a germline mismatch at one end, possibly a read error. The J gene is TRBJ1-3, the V gene TRBV6-1; D is possibly TRBD1 (6 bases). Germline values: CDR1 MNHNS, CDR2 SASEGT. The CDR3 covers 16 residues. The CDR3 coding sequence is TGTGCCAGCACCATGAACAGGGTCCACTCAGGAAACACCTTATATTTT. Translating gives CASTMNRVHSGNTLYF.

As for this clonotype: A junction end diverges from the germline sequence, so it may reflect a read error. The chain links TRBV5-4 to TRBJ2-3; D uncertain. Germline CDR1 is SGHNT and CDR2 is YYREEE (reference sequence). CDR3 length: 11 residues. CDR3 region: CTSNLADAQYF. The CDR3 coding sequence is TGTACCAGCAACTTGGCAGATGCGCAGTATTTT.